Below are 30 T cell receptor beta chains sequenced from a single sample in a study of T cells in Graves' hyperthyroidism and ophthalmopathy. Amplified regions were TCR beta CDR3 sequences from RNA transcripts. HTBI primers were employed in a first-round RT-PCR of the TCR CDR3. One entry per CDR3 protein results from TCRdb running MiXCR on the multiplex PCR reads. Counted here are around 350,000 distinct CDR3 sequences, over 12% occurring once; the ten biggest clones make up roughly 20%. The sequencing input was blood. Receptor source: a woman aged 60-75 years with Graves' ophthalmopathy.

The sample holds a few counts of this clonotype. This could be a read error, since a much larger clone is one nucleotide away. J is TRBJ2-2 and V is TRBV5-1; D gene unclear. There are 14 residues in the CDR3. CDR1 is SGHRS and CDR2 is YFSETQ in the germline V gene. For the CDR3, the DNA is TGCGCCGGCAGCTTGGTACCGAACACCGGGGAGCTGTTTTTT. Translating gives CAGSLVPNTGELFF.

This clonotype was picked up a small number of times. The chain links TRBV28 to TRBJ2-3; the D is unclear. V dropped 1 base and J dropped 2 bases, with 10 bases sitting between them. CDR3 length: 15 amino acids. CDR1 and CDR2 (germline): MDHEN, SYDVKM. The CDR3 nucleotides are TGTGCCAGCAGTTTATCCCCACCTTCCACAGATACGCAGTATTTT. Protein: CASSLSPPSTDTQYF.

This clonotype was counted at least ten times. The genes are TRBV3-1 and TRBJ2-1; a possible D gene is TRBD2 (6 bases). There are 16 residues in the CDR3. The V gene's germline CDR1 is LGHDT and CDR2 YNNKEL (reference sequence). The ends were cut back, 1 base at V and 3 bases at J, with 13 bases in the middle. CDR3 amino acids: CASSQGLTSSYNEQFF. DNA for the CDR3: TGTGCCAGCAGCCAAGGACTTACTAGCAGCTACAATGAGCAGTTCTTC.

Details on this clonotype: At one of its ends the junction is not consistent with the germline gene, which may arise from a read error. This sequence joins TRBV6-2 or TRBV6-3 and TRBJ2-2; 7 bases match TRBD1. CDR3 size: 15 residues. The V gene's germline CDR1 is MNHEY and CDR2 SVGEGT. CDR3 DNA: TGTGCCAGCAGGAGGGTGGACAGGAACACCGGGGAGCTGTTCTTT. As protein: CASRRVDRNTGELFF.

Concerning this clonotype: A single base separates this from a much larger clone, so it may be a read error. The chain employs TRBV27 and TRBJ1-5; D unclear. The germline V gene encodes CDR1 MNHEY and CDR2 SMNVEV (reference sequence). This CDR3 is built from 13 residues. CDR3 amino acids: CVSSWVGNQPQHF. DNA for the CDR3: TGTGTCAGCAGTTGGGTCGGAAATCAGCCCCAGCATTTT.

The J gene is TRBJ2-5, the V gene TRBV5-1; no firm D call. The CDR3 consists of 13 residues. V lost 6 bases, J lost 3 bases, and 12 bases lay in between. Germline CDR1 SGHRS, CDR2 YFSETQ. CDR3 protein: CASTLVGEETQYF. As DNA, the CDR3 is TGCGCCAGCACCCTGGTCGGAGAAGAGACCCAGTACTTC.

This clonotype occurred many times. The V gene is TRBV7-2, the J gene TRBJ2-1, with unresolved D. Germline V lookup: CDR1 SGHTA, CDR2 FQGNSA. This CDR3 has 11 residues. Trimming took off 4 bases at V and 10 bases at J, with 8 bases between the two ends. CDR3: CASSSLHEQFF. In DNA form, the CDR3 reads TGTGCCAGCAGCTCCCTTCACGAGCAGTTCTTC.

About this clonotype itself: This may be a read error: a much more frequent sequence differs by one nucleotide. The genes are TRBV7-8 and TRBJ2-7; 7 bases are shared with TRBD1. Germline CDR1 SGHVS, CDR2 FQNEAQ. The CDR3 is made up of 14 amino acids. The CDR3 sequence is CVSSLGTVSHEQYF. The CDR3 DNA reads as TGTGTCAGCAGCTTAGGGACAGTGTCCCACGAGCAGTACTTC. The full variable domain, in which reference TRBV7-8 and TRBJ2-7 provide the parts outside the CDR3, is GAGVSQSPRYKVAKRGQDVALRCDPISGHVSLFWYQQALGQGPEFLTYFQNEAQLDKSGLPSDRFFAERPEGSVSTLKIQRTQQEDSAVYLCVSSLGTVSHEQYFGPGTRLTVT.

This clonotype was observed at least ten times. The rearrangement links TRBV27 to TRBJ2-7; TRBD1 matches 7 bases. The V gene's germline CDR1 is MNHEY and CDR2 SMNVEV (reference sequence). The CDR3 is made up of 15 amino acids. Germline trimming cut 1 base from V and 1 base from J; bases unmatched to any gene: 4. The CDR3 spells CASSLLGGGSYEQYF. The CDR3 DNA is TGTGCCAGCAGTTTATTAGGGGGCGGTTCCTACGAGCAGTACTTC.

With regard to this clonotype: A much more abundant neighbour one base away suggests this may be a read error. The chain employs TRBV11-1 and TRBJ2-3, with D uncertain. CDR1 is SGHAT and CDR2 is FQDESV in the germline V gene (reference sequence). The CDR3 is made up of 13 amino acids. This CDR3 is CASSLPSTDTRYF. DNA for the CDR3: TGTGCCAGCAGCTTACCCAGCACAGATACGCGGTATTTT.

On this clonotype itself: A much larger clone differs from this one at a single base, so this may be a read error. Because it lacks the conserved phenylalanine or tryptophan at the end, this CDR3 is likely a read error. This chain joins TRBV5-5 and TRBJ2-5, with D unclear. The V end lost 2 bases, the J end lost 5 bases, and 10 bases lay between the germline ends. Germline V gives CDR1 SGHKS, CDR2 YYEKEE (reference sequence). CDR3 length: 13 residues. CDR3 in DNA: TGTGCCAGCAGCTTTGTTCAGAAGGAGACCCAGTACCTC. It encodes CASSFVQKETQYL.

In this sample, this clonotype turned up many times. The chain uses TRBV6-1 and TRBJ2-7; D possibly corresponds to TRBD1 (6 bases). The V gene's germline CDR1 is MNHNS and CDR2 SASEGT. This CDR3 has 14 amino acids. Trimming shortened V by 1 base and J by 3 bases, and 10 bases separated the two germline ends. The CDR3 loop reads CASSEGGLFYEQYF. DNA for the CDR3: TGTGCCAGCAGTGAAGGGGGGCTGTTCTACGAGCAGTACTTC.

Written as DNA, the CDR3 is TGCAGTGCTAGACTACAGGGGACCGCTGAAGCTTTCTTT. Translated: CSARLQGTAEAFF. V is TRBV20-1 and J is TRBJ1-1; 7 bases align to TRBD1. The length of the CDR3 is 13 residues. Germline assignment: CDR1 DFQATT and CDR2 SNEGSKA (reference sequence). Trimming removed 2 bases from V and 6 bases from J; junction bases left unmatched: 6.

This clonotype was observed at least ten times. The gene calls are TRBV2 and TRBJ1-1; D might be TRBD1 (6 bases). CDR3 size: 13 residues. Germline V CDR1 and CDR2: SNHLY, FYNNEI. Trimming shortened V by 11 bases and J by 3 bases, and 16 bases separated the two germline ends. The CDR3 sequence is CASARRGDTEAFF. The CDR3 DNA is TGTGCCTCAGCACGGAGGGGGGACACTGAAGCTTTCTTT.

Many counts were recorded for this clonotype. The genes are TRBV29-1 and TRBJ2-2; 11 bases line up with TRBD2. The CDR3 runs to 16 residues. Germline lookup yields CDR1 SQVTM and CDR2 ANQGSEA. The trim removed 3 bases at V and 6 bases at J, leaving 9 bases unmatched. The CDR3 here is CSVDGTSGSSPGELFF. The CDR3 DNA reads as TGCAGCGTTGATGGCACTAGCGGGAGTAGCCCCGGGGAGCTGTTTTTT.

In its sample, this clonotype was seen many times. The chain joins TRBV20-1 to TRBJ1-5, with 7 bases aligning to TRBD1. Germline CDR1 reads DFQATT; CDR2 reads SNEGSKA (reference sequence). The ends lost 5 bases at V and 0 bases at J; junction bases unmatched: 7. The CDR3 sequence is 15 residues long. Here the CDR3 reads CSALPGGYSNQPQHF. CDR3 sequence (DNA): TGCAGTGCTCTTCCAGGGGGATATAGCAATCAGCCCCAGCATTTT.

This clonotype has at least ten counts. V is TRBV12-3 or TRBV12-4 and J is TRBJ2-7; 10 bases agree with TRBD2. The CDR3 consists of 15 residues. The trim removed 4 bases at V and 5 bases at J, leaving 8 bases unmatched. The CDR3 loop is CASSSLAGVGNEQYF. In nucleotides, the CDR3 is TGTGCCAGCAGTTCCCTAGCGGGAGTGGGCAACGAGCAGTACTTC.

V gene TRBV20-1 combines with J gene TRBJ2-1; 10 nucleotides line up with TRBD2. Germline CDR1 is DFQATT and CDR2 is SNEGSKA (reference sequence). V lost 2 bases, J lost 1 base, and 11 bases stayed unmatched. This CDR3 is 18 amino acids long. The CDR3 DNA is TGCAGTGCTAGAAATCAAGCGGGAGGGCCAGCTTCCTACAATGAGCAGTTCTTC. It specifies CSARNQAGGPASYNEQFF.

This clonotype was picked up many times. V usage is TRBV5-1 and J usage is TRBJ2-1; 14 nucleotides match TRBD2. J was trimmed by 7 bases and V by 6 bases; bases with no gene match: 12. The CDR3 has 17 residues. Looked up from germline, CDR1 is SGHRS and CDR2 is YFSETQ. CDR3 DNA: TGCGCCAGCACACCCTTCCCGGGACTAGCGGGAGCGAATGAGCAGTTCTTC. This gives the protein CASTPFPGLAGANEQFF.

This clonotype was observed many times. The rearrangement uses TRBV7-2 and TRBJ2-5; 11 bases agree with TRBD2. V lost 6 bases and J lost 5; bases outside the gene matches: 8. The CDR3 contains 15 residues. Germline assignment: CDR1 SGHTA and CDR2 FQGNSA. The CDR3 bases are TGTGCCAGCAGGGCCCTAGCGGGAGGTTTGGAGACCCAGTACTTC. Encoded protein: CASRALAGGLETQYF. Filled out from reference TRBV7-2 and TRBJ2-5, the complete variable domain reads GAGVSQSPSNKVTEKGKDVELRCDPISGHTALYWYRQSLGQGLEFLIYFQGNSAPDKSGLPSDRFSAERTGGSVSTLTIQRTQQEDSAVYLCASRALAGGLETQYFGPGTRLLVL.

This clonotype was detected ten times or more. The gene calls are TRBV12-3 or TRBV12-4 and TRBJ2-3; D is perhaps TRBD1 or TRBD2 (6 bases each). V was trimmed by 2 bases and J by 5 bases, leaving 20 bases between them. CDR3 length equals 17 residues. CDR3 in amino acids: CASSLPEGGEGVDTQYF. CDR3 coding DNA: TGTGCCAGCAGTTTACCGGAGGGGGGAGAGGGAGTAGATACGCAGTATTTT.

This clonotype was recorded many times. V is TRBV7-2 and J is TRBJ2-7; tentatively, D is TRBD2 (5 bases). Trimming cost V 1 base and J 2 bases, with 12 bases left between them. The CDR3 is 15 residues long. CDR1 is SGHTA, CDR2 FQGNSA, per germline. The CDR3: CASSLDSSGAYEQYF. The CDR3 coding sequence is TGTGCCAGCAGCTTAGATTCCAGCGGAGCCTACGAGCAGTACTTC.

At least ten counts were recorded for this clonotype. The rearrangement joins TRBV3-1 to TRBJ2-1; D is possibly TRBD2 (5 bases). Germline CDR1 LGHDT, CDR2 YNNKEL (reference sequence). The ends were cut back, 4 bases at V and 8 bases at J, with 15 bases in the middle. The CDR3 totals 14 residues. CDR3 in amino acids: CASSLGVGVDEQFF. Here the CDR3 DNA reads TGTGCCAGCAGCCTCGGGGTGGGCGTCGATGAGCAGTTCTTC.

The table lists this clonotype with many counts. The chain joins TRBV7-2 to TRBJ2-7; possibly TRBD1 for D (6 bases). The CDR3 covers 13 residues. Trimming removed 5 bases from V and 5 bases from J, with 13 bases in between. CDR1 and CDR2 from the germline V gene are SGHTA and FQGNSA. This CDR3 reads CASSRNAGDEQYF. The CDR3 nucleotides are TGTGCCAGCAGCCGAAACGCAGGGGACGAGCAGTACTTC.

This clonotype has at least ten counts. The rearrangement links TRBV3-1 to TRBJ1-2; 10 nucleotides line up with TRBD1. Germline trimming cut 4 bases from V and 6 bases from J; bases unmatched to any gene: 8. From germline, CDR1 is LGHDT and CDR2 YNNKEL (reference sequence). This CDR3 contains 15 residues. The CDR3, as DNA: TGTGCCAGCAGCCTCGTTGGAGGACAGGGGGATGGCTACACCTTC. Protein sequence: CASSLVGGQGDGYTF.

This clonotype occurred a few times. The chain recombines TRBV6-6 with TRBJ2-7, with TRBD2 identical over 14 bases. The CDR3 spans 20 residues. Germline V lookup: CDR1 MNHNY, CDR2 SVGAGI (reference sequence). Trimming cost V 2 bases and J 6 bases; bases outside gene matches: 18. The CDR3 bases are TGTGCCAGCAGTTACAGACCGGGACAGGGGACTAGCGGGAGTTCTGGCGAGCAGTACTTC. Its protein product is CASSYRPGQGTSGSSGEQYF.

Regarding this clonotype: One base away lies a much larger clone, so this may be a sequencing read error. This chain joins TRBV27 and TRBJ2-2; TRBD1 might be the D (6 bases). The CDR3 contains 15 residues. Germline values: CDR1 MNHEY, CDR2 SMNVEV (reference sequence). The CDR3 DNA reads TGTGCCAGCAGTATACAGGGAACGAACACCGAGGAGCTGTTTTTT. Translating it yields CASSIQGTNTEELFF.

The V gene is TRBV2, the J gene TRBJ1-2; D ambiguous. Trimming removed 8 bases at V and 3 bases at J, with 10 bases between. From germline, CDR1 is SNHLY and CDR2 FYNNEI. The CDR3 extends over 12 amino acids. Written as DNA, the CDR3 is TGTGCCAGCTCCTCGTTGGACTATGGCTACACCTTC. Amino acids: CASSSLDYGYTF.

A few counts support this clonotype. The chain is built from TRBV19 and TRBJ2-3, with a tentative D call TRBD1 (6 bases). The CDR3 is made up of 12 amino acids. The germline gives CDR1 LNHDA, CDR2 SQIVND (reference sequence). The V end lost 6 bases, the J end lost 8 bases, and 12 bases lay between the germline ends. The CDR3, as DNA: TGTGCCAGTAGGCAACAGGGAGCTACGCAGTATTTT. This translates into CASRQQGATQYF.

This clonotype was detected a few times. This rearrangement joins TRBV7-9 to TRBJ2-7; possible D gene TRBD1, 7 bases. V was clipped by 5 bases and J by 3 bases, with 11 bases between them. Germline values: CDR1 SEHNR, CDR2 FQNEAQ (reference sequence). The CDR3 has 13 residues. CDR3: CASSGGTDYEQYF. CDR3 nucleotides: TGTGCCAGCAGCGGGGGGACAGACTACGAGCAGTACTTC.